Shown below are 24 T cell receptor beta chains from a single sample sequenced in a study of blood T cell repertoires in COVID-19. Generated by immunoSEQ multiplex PCR, the TCRdb table keeps only in-frame clones and is missing some. The sample shows approximately 170,000 clones, approximately 85% of them seen only once. Sequencing used peripheral blood. The source is a man aged 60-69 years with active or convalescent COVID-19.

This rearrangement joins TRBV2 to TRBJ1-1, with 10 bases matching TRBD1. Germline V CDR1 and CDR2: SNHLY, FYNNEI. V lost 9 bases and J lost 4; bases outside the gene matches: 2. The CDR3 covers 12 residues. Here the CDR3 reads CASGQGGTEAFF. Here the CDR3 DNA reads TGTGCCAGTGGACAGGGGGGCACTGAAGCTTTCTTT.

In DNA form, the CDR3 reads TGTGCCAGCAGTCGTGGGGGGGCGAGTGGCGGTGAAAAACTGTTTTTT. Translating gives CASSRGGASGGEKLFF. V is TRBV7-9 and J is TRBJ1-4; D possibly corresponds to TRBD1 (6 bases). The CDR3 spans 16 residues. CDR1 is SEHNR, CDR2 FQNEAQ, per germline (reference sequence). Trimming left V 6 bases short and J 7 bases short, with 21 bases between.

This clone was seen only a few times. The chain couples TRBV4-1 to TRBJ2-7; D remains ambiguous. Germline CDR1 MGHRA, CDR2 YSYEKL. The CDR3 runs 12 residues. Trimming took off 2 bases at V and 7 bases at J, with 9 bases between the two ends. The DNA of the CDR3 is TGCGCCAGCAGCCAACCCTATGAAGAGCAGTACTTC. Its translation is CASSQPYEEQYF.

The rearrangement uses TRBV2 and TRBJ1-2; 9 nucleotides align to TRBD1. After removal of 6 bases from V and 7 bases from J, the junction contained 12 bases not matched to a gene. CDR3 length equals 15 residues. The germline gives CDR1 SNHLY, CDR2 FYNNEI. The CDR3 nucleotides read TGTGCCAGCAGGGAGAACAGGGGGCTCTCGTTTGGCTACACCTTC. It yields the protein CASRENRGLSFGYTF.

This clone was picked up one time. The rearrangement uses TRBV11-2 and TRBJ2-3; 10 positions match TRBD2. This CDR3 is 16 amino acids long. The J segment lost 3 bases and the V segment lost 1 base, leaving 4 bases of the junction unmatched. Per germline, CDR1 SGHAT and CDR2 FQNNGV. In DNA, the CDR3 is TGTGCCAGCAGCTTAGGCTCTAGCGGGGGTACAGATACGCAGTATTTT. This encodes CASSLGSSGGTDTQYF. Complete variable domain (other parts from reference TRBV11-2 and TRBJ2-3): EAGVAQSPRYKIIEKRQSVAFWCNPISGHATLYWYQQILGQGPKLLIQFQNNGVVDDSQLPKDRFSAERLKGVDSTLKIQPAKLEDSAVYLCASSLGSSGGTDTQYFGPGTRLTVL.

The chain has TRBV5-6 and TRBJ2-1, with 7 positions matching TRBD1. Germline lookup yields CDR1 SGHDT and CDR2 YYEEEE. The CDR3 consists of 15 residues. Losses at the gene ends were 3 bases for V and 4 bases for J; bases not matched to a gene: 7. CDR3 nucleotides: TGTGCCAGCAGCTCGGGGACAGCGCTATACAATGAGCAGTTCTTC. Translating it yields CASSSGTALYNEQFF.

The CDR3 sequence is CASSSHGDYEQYF. CDR3 coding DNA: TGTGCCAGCAGTTCGCACGGGGACTACGAGCAGTACTTC. The chain recombines TRBV6-5 with TRBJ2-7, with D perhaps matching TRBD2 (5 bases). Germline CDR1 is MNHEY and CDR2 is SVGAGI. Trimming cost V 4 bases and J 3 bases, with 10 bases left between them. This CDR3 has 13 residues.

CDR3 sequence reads: CASSPRAGNTIYF. The CDR3 DNA follows: TGTGCCAGCAGCCCCCGAGCTGGAAACACCATATATTTT. The chain uses TRBV7-2 and TRBJ1-3, with unresolved D. V lost 5 bases, J lost 2 bases, and 7 bases lay in between. CDR3 length equals 13 residues. Per the germline V gene, CDR1 is SGHTA and CDR2 is FQGNSA.

The rearrangement links TRBV1 to TRBJ1-6; the tabulated D call, TRBD1, remains unverified against the DNA. TRBV1 is a pseudogene locus. There are 19 residues in the CDR3. The CDR3 DNA follows: TGCACCAGCAGCCTCCGTCCACAGAAAAAAAGCTCCTATAATTCACCCCTCCACTTT. Translation: CTSSLRPQKKSSYNSPLHF.

The V call is TRBV3-1 (or the pseudogene TRBV3-2), the J call TRBJ2-5; D gene uncertain. Germline values: CDR1 LGHDT, CDR2 YNNKEL (reference sequence). V was trimmed by 1 base and J by 2 bases, leaving 8 bases between them. This CDR3 region has 14 residues. The CDR3 spells CASSQGGGQETQYF. For the CDR3, the DNA is TGTGCCAGCAGCCAAGGCGGCGGACAAGAGACCCAGTACTTC.

This clone was seen a handful of times. The V and J genes are TRBV11-2 and TRBJ1-4; D is possibly TRBD1 (5 bases). The CDR3 length is 15 residues. Germline CDR1 SGHAT, CDR2 FQNNGV. The V gene lost 1 base and the J gene lost 6 bases, with 12 bases spanning the gap. CDR3 nucleotides: TGTGCCAGCAGCTTAGGTGTCCAGGGTCATGAAAAACTGTTTTTT. This gives the protein CASSLGVQGHEKLFF.

This sequence joins TRBV27 and TRBJ2-6, with a weak D call TRBD2 (5 bases). Germline CDR1 is MNHEY and CDR2 is SMNVEV (reference sequence). This CDR3 spans 16 amino acids. The germline V and J ends were trimmed by 6 bases and 0 bases, with 12 bases remaining between them. The CDR3 DNA is TGTGCCAGCAGGGACGGGGTATCCTCTGGGGCCAACGTCCTGACTTTC. Translating gives CASRDGVSSGANVLTF.

The chain uses TRBV6-5 and TRBJ2-7; 7 bases are shared with TRBD1. V dropped 0 bases and J dropped 3; count of bases not matched to a gene: 8. Germline CDR1 reads MNHEY; CDR2 reads SVGAGI. The CDR3 has 16 amino acids. The CDR3 region has the DNA TGTGCCAGCAGTTACTCTAACCGGGACAGACACTACGAGCAGTACTTC. It codes for CASSYSNRDRHYEQYF.

In its sample, this clone was seen a few times. This sequence joins TRBV7-3 and TRBJ2-1, with 10 bases matching TRBD2. J was trimmed by 7 bases and V by 3 bases; bases with no gene match: 6. The CDR3 is 15 residues long. The germline V gene encodes CDR1 SGHTA and CDR2 FQGTGA. The CDR3 coding sequence is TGTGCCAGCAGCTTGCAGCTAGCGGGGGCGAATGAGCAGTTCTTC. Protein: CASSLQLAGANEQFF.

A remark on this clone: A read error may account for a junction end that differs from germline. The CDR3 region is CASSPGAGNSGNTIYF. CDR3 bases: TGTGCTAGCAGCCCCGGAGCGGGAAACTCTGGAAACACCATATATTTT. The V gene is TRBV7-7, the J gene TRBJ1-3; D uncertain. Germline V gene lookup returns CDR1 SSHAT and CDR2 FNYEAQ (reference sequence). CDR3 size: 16 residues.

V usage is TRBV5-1 and J usage is TRBJ1-4; D is unresolved. CDR1 SGHRS and CDR2 YFSETQ come from the germline V gene. V was trimmed by 4 bases and J by 11 bases, leaving 18 bases between them. The CDR3 has 14 amino acids. The CDR3 loop reads CASSPGEVQIKLFF. The CDR3 DNA is TGCGCCAGCAGCCCGGGTGAGGTCCAAATCAAACTGTTTTTT. The full variable domain, rest sourced from reference TRBV5-1 and TRBJ1-4, is KAGVTQTPRYLIKTRGQQVTLSCSPISGHRSVSWYQQTPGQGLQFLFEYFSETQRNKGNFPGRFSGRQFSNSRSEMNVSTLELGDSALYLCASSPGEVQIKLFFGSGTQLSVL.

The chain links TRBV24-1 to TRBJ2-1; 12 bases are shared with TRBD2. Trimming cost V 6 bases and J 8 bases; bases outside gene matches: 7. The germline CDR1 and CDR2 sequences are KGHDR and SFDVKD. This CDR3 spans 15 amino acids. In DNA form, the CDR3 reads TGTGCCACCAGTAGAGCTAGCGGGGGGGCGGATGAGCAGTTCTTC. Translating gives CATSRASGGADEQFF.

CDR3 sequence (DNA): TGCAGTGCTAGTCCCGCCAGGGGCTATGGCTACACCTTC. Translated: CSASPARGYGYTF. The rearrangement joins TRBV20-1 to TRBJ1-2; the D gene is possibly TRBD1 (6 bases). This CDR3 has 13 residues. V was trimmed by 3 bases and J by 4 bases, leaving 12 bases between them. The germline V gene encodes CDR1 DFQATT and CDR2 SNEGSKA (reference sequence).

The chain recombines TRBV5-1 with TRBJ2-7; 8 bases agree with TRBD2. Germline CDR1 SGHRS, CDR2 YFSETQ. This CDR3 spans 14 amino acids. V was pared by 4 bases and J by 2 bases, with 5 bases of the junction left unmatched. CDR3 in DNA: TGCGCCAGCAGCCTTACTAGCGGTCCCTACGAGCAGTACTTC. This sequence encodes CASSLTSGPYEQYF.

The chain is built from TRBV5-6 and TRBJ2-5, with a possible D match to TRBD2 (6 bases). Germline V lookup: CDR1 SGHDT, CDR2 YYEEEE. CDR3 length: 15 residues. V lost 4 bases to trimming and J lost 3 bases, with 16 bases between them. The CDR3 DNA sequence: TGTGCCAGCAGCGGGGGACTCTACGGAGAAGAGACCCAGTACTTC. Its protein is CASSGGLYGEETQYF.

This clone was counted once. The V call is TRBV6-6, the J call TRBJ2-5; D is unresolved. Trimming took 7 bases from V and 5 from J, leaving 14 bases between them. Germline V gene data show CDR1 as MNHNY and CDR2 as SVGAGI (reference sequence). The CDR3 runs to 13 residues. CDR3: CASTARIEETQYF. The DNA for the CDR3 is TGTGCCAGCACGGCGAGGATAGAGGAGACCCAGTACTTC.

This clone has only one observation. The rearrangement links TRBV4-2 to TRBJ1-5; 7 nucleotides align to TRBD1. The germline V gene has CDR1 LGHNA and CDR2 YNFKEQ. The CDR3 covers 16 residues. V shed 2 bases and J 4 bases; nucleotides not matched to a gene: 8. The CDR3 protein is CASSQTGTEKNQPQHF. DNA of the CDR3: TGTGCCAGCAGCCAAACCGGGACAGAGAAAAATCAGCCCCAGCATTTT.

The rearrangement uses TRBV6-5 and TRBJ2-7, with TRBD1 matching 8 bases. This CDR3 spans 13 amino acids. The germline gives CDR1 MNHEY, CDR2 SVGAGI. V shed 6 bases, J shed 3 bases, and the junction held 4 bases outside the gene matches. The CDR3 here is CASRLTGGYEQYF. The CDR3 DNA reads as TGTGCCAGCAGGCTCACAGGGGGCTACGAGCAGTACTTC.

This rearrangement joins TRBV5-1 to TRBJ2-7; D possibly corresponds to TRBD1 (6 bases). The V gene lost 4 bases and the J gene lost 6 bases, with 20 bases spanning the gap. Germline loops: CDR1 SGHRS, CDR2 YFSETQ. This CDR3 has 15 amino acids. The CDR3 here is CASSPGQQQRGEQYF. CDR3 bases: TGCGCCAGCAGCCCCGGACAGCAACAACGTGGCGAGCAGTACTTC.